The clone carrying this TCR beta chain was counted only a few times. The V and J ends lost 3 bases and 0 bases, in that order; junction bases with no gene match: 6. Germline loops: CDR1 SGHDT, CDR2 YYEEEE. This CDR3 is 16 amino acids long. These data are taken from a study of shared T cell receptors in the human thymus. Repertoires were generated with immunoSEQ multiplex PCR, while TCRdb's copy carries only in-frame clones and drops some. The table shows more than 550,000 clones, with approximately 85% occurring only once. The same sample was also used in a study of human thymus T cells. As that report states: It looked as if thymic and blood repertoires used V and J genes in a biased way.

The chain combines TRBV5-6 with TRBJ2-7, with 10 nucleotides matching TRBD1. Material: thymocytes. This TCR came from a girl in the first two years of life with a congenital heart defect. The CDR3 protein is CASSCRRTGGSYEQYF. CDR3 DNA sequence: TGTGCCAGCAGCTGTAGGAGGACAGGGGGCTCCTACGAGCAGTACTTC.